This TCR beta chain is from a study of tumor and adjacent non-tumor tissue in lung cancer. For the study at large: There were 12 adenocarcinoma, 2 squamous cell carcinoma and 1 small cell lung cancer cases. Around 4.4 million productive TCRbeta reads were obtained per sample on average.

No cell sorting was done before RNA was extracted from the tissue. The normal lung tissue was taken more than 3 cm from the tumor edge. Three rounds of nested PCR, following a modified ARM-PCR protocol, produced the TCRbeta library. One entry per CDR3 protein results from TCRdb running MiXCR on the multiplex PCR reads. In the table there are about 98,000 distinct CDR3 sequences, roughly 78% of which are singletons. Germline V gene lookup returns CDR1 SEHNR and CDR2 FQNEAQ (reference sequence). This CDR3 comprises 16 residues. To note about this clonotype: A much larger clone lies one base from this, so it may be a read error.

The sequence was obtained from a man aged 60 to 69 with small cell lung cancer. The chain is built from TRBV7-9 and TRBJ2-2; 13 nucleotides align to TRBD2. Sequenced: distant non-tumor lung tissue. The DNA for the CDR3 is TGTGCCAGCAACTTAGGACTAGCGGGAGTCACCGGGGAGCTGTTTTTT. Its translation: CASNLGLAGVTGELFF.